The clone carrying this TCR beta chain was detected many times. Its cognate antigen is unknown. This sample stems from a study of neurological immune-mediated disorders. General study results and limits: The study found no CDR3 amino acid sequences shared by expanded clones across subjects, suggesting private repertoires in all groups.

The CDR3 is 15 amino acids. Trimming shortened V by 0 bases and J by 7 bases, and 15 bases separated the two germline ends. Germline V gene lookup returns CDR1 LNHNV and CDR2 YYDKDF (reference sequence). Synthesis of cDNA was performed by 5'RACE using 10-nucleotide random UMIs. Sequencing of 15-18 subjects in each run yielded over 190 million TCR-beta sequences. TCRdb itself ran the 5' RACE reads through MiXCR, one entry per CDR3 protein. The table records roughly 60,000 distinct CDR3 sequences, about 2.5% of them present only once. What was sequenced was PBMCs. This clonotype was obtained from a man in his forties or fifties with multiple sclerosis. The chain is built from TRBV15 and TRBJ1-1; D unclear. CDR3 loop: CATSRDEVTIYEAFF. CDR3 sequence (DNA): TGTGCCACCAGCAGAGATGAGGTCACAATCTATGAAGCTTTCTTT.